The 18 T cell receptor beta chains below come from one sample, sequenced in a study of cytomegalovirus exposure and HLA in healthy donors. It was with 60 Vbeta and 13 Jbeta primers that the PCR ran. Only in-frame clones appear in the TCRdb table, and some are missing; sequencing was by immunoSEQ multiplex PCR. Counted here are roughly 150,000 clones, about 85% occurring once; the ten biggest clones make up approximately 2.5%. Sequencing was done on a sample of PBMCs. The receptor set was obtained from a man between 25 and 39 years old in good health and CMV-seropositive.

The chain joins TRBV6-1 to TRBJ1-5; TRBD1 aligns across 10 bases. The germline V gene has CDR1 MNHNS and CDR2 SASEGT. This CDR3 has 17 amino acids. V shed 1 base, J shed 6 bases, and the junction held 9 bases outside the gene matches. The CDR3 reads CASSEGTTGGVGQPQHF. In nucleotides, the CDR3 is TGTGCCAGCAGTGAAGGGACGACAGGGGGCGTGGGTCAGCCCCAGCATTTT.

The count of this clone is one. The J gene is TRBJ2-2, the V gene TRBV5-1; the D is unclear. This CDR3 is 15 amino acids long. V shed 4 bases and J shed 3 bases, with 13 bases lying between them. Germline CDR1 SGHRS, CDR2 YFSETQ. The CDR3 DNA reads TGCGCCAGCAGCCCGGTACTTGGAGACACCGGGGAGCTGTTTTTT. Its translation is CASSPVLGDTGELFF.

CDR3 bases: TGTGCCAGCAGAGTAGCGGGAGCGGCCTACAATGAGCAGTTCTTC. It is translated as CASRVAGAAYNEQFF. The rearrangement uses TRBV27 and TRBJ2-1, with 9 bases that match TRBD2. V lost 6 bases to trimming and J lost 2 bases; unmatched junction nucleotides: 5. The CDR3 loop spans 15 amino acids. From germline, CDR1 is MNHEY and CDR2 SMNVEV (reference sequence).

This sequence joins TRBV2 and TRBJ2-3, with D possibly matching TRBD2 (5 bases). Looked up from germline, CDR1 is SNHLY and CDR2 is FYNNEI. The CDR3 has 17 amino acids. V gave up 0 bases and J gave up 1 base, with 14 bases separating them. CDR3 DNA sequence: TGTGCCAGCAGTGAAGCGCTGGAGAGGGCCCGCACAGATACGCAGTATTTT. This translates into CASSEALERARTDTQYF. Full variable domain (remainder filled in from reference TRBV2 and TRBJ2-3): EPEVTQTPSHQVTQMGQEVILRCVPISNHLYFYWYRQILGQKVEFLVSFYNNEISEKSEIFDDQFSVERPDGSNFTLKIRSTKLEDSAMYFCASSEALERARTDTQYFGPGTRLTVL.

The gene calls are TRBV21-1 and TRBJ2-1; the table assigns TRBD2, which was not confirmed against the DNA. TRBV21-1 is a pseudogene. The CDR3 runs to 16 residues. Here the CDR3 DNA reads TGTGCCAGCAGCAAAATCGCTAGCGGGAGGGTAAATGAGCAGTTCTTC. Translated, it gives CASSKIASGRVNEQFF.

The V call is TRBV15, the J call TRBJ1-1; the match to TRBD1 covers 9 bases. Germline V gives CDR1 LNHNV, CDR2 YYDKDF (reference sequence). Unmatched junction bases numbered 4, after V lost 1 base and J lost 1 base. CDR3 size: 16 residues. The CDR3 DNA follows: TGTGCCACCAGCAGAGGGGGACAGGGAGGGAACACTGAAGCTTTCTTT. It is translated as CATSRGGQGGNTEAFF.

The V call is TRBV19, the J call TRBJ1-1; D is possibly TRBD1 (6 bases). V gave up 4 bases and J gave up 6 bases, with 12 bases separating them. Per the germline V gene, CDR1 is LNHDA and CDR2 is SQIVND (reference sequence). The CDR3 totals 13 residues. CDR3 in DNA: TGTGCCAGTAGTAAAATGACAGGATCTGAAGCTTTCTTT. Protein sequence: CASSKMTGSEAFF.

The chain uses TRBV4-3 and TRBJ2-2; TRBD1 agrees at 8 bases. The CDR3 runs 16 residues. J was trimmed by 4 bases and V by 4 bases; bases with no gene match: 8. The germline gives CDR1 LGHNA, CDR2 YSLEER. CDR3 sequence reads: CASSPLQGVPTGELFF. The CDR3 nucleotides read TGCGCCAGCAGCCCCTTACAGGGGGTTCCCACCGGGGAGCTGTTTTTT.

The gene calls are TRBV7-3 and TRBJ1-1; D not certain. Germline V gene sequence: CDR1 SGHTA, CDR2 FQGTGA. V was pared by 5 bases and J by 6 bases, with 13 bases between. This CDR3 region has 13 residues. CDR3 in amino acids: CASSTSSGAEAFF. CDR3 nucleotide sequence: TGTGCCAGCAGCACATCGTCAGGCGCTGAAGCTTTCTTT.

The V gene is TRBV6-1, the J gene TRBJ1-2; TRBD1 agrees at 10 bases. Germline values: CDR1 MNHNS, CDR2 SASEGT. V lost 3 bases to trimming and J lost 2 bases; unmatched junction nucleotides: 9. The CDR3 extends over 17 amino acids. The CDR3 DNA reads TGTGCCAGCAGTGACCCAAGGACGGACAGGGGGAACTATGGCTACACCTTC. This gives the protein CASSDPRTDRGNYGYTF.

The rearrangement links TRBV15 to TRBJ2-1; TRBD2 aligns across 14 bases. Germline V gives CDR1 LNHNV, CDR2 YYDKDF (reference sequence). Germline trimming cut 3 bases from V and 7 bases from J; bases unmatched to any gene: 2. The CDR3 loop spans 15 amino acids. CDR3 residues: CATSRGLAGVNEQFF. CDR3 DNA sequence: TGTGCCACCAGCAGGGGACTAGCGGGAGTAAATGAGCAGTTCTTC.

DNA for the CDR3: TGTGCCAGCAGCCAGGAGACTAGCGGGAGCGATACGCAGTATTTT. Protein product: CASSQETSGSDTQYF. The chain joins TRBV4-2 to TRBJ2-3, with 12 bases lining up with TRBD2. This CDR3 has 15 amino acids. CDR1 and CDR2 (germline): LGHNA, YNFKEQ. The V gene end was trimmed by 3 bases and the J gene end by 6 bases; junction bases not matched to a gene: 4.

The V gene is TRBV6-5, the J gene TRBJ2-1; maybe TRBD2 (6 bases). There are 15 residues in the CDR3. V dropped 0 bases and J dropped 10 bases, with 16 bases sitting between them. CDR1 and CDR2 from the germline V gene are MNHEY and SVGAGI. The CDR3 sequence is CASSYSIGRAGEQFF. The DNA for the CDR3 is TGTGCCAGCAGTTACTCGATTGGCAGGGCGGGGGAGCAGTTCTTC.

This clone was seen a few times. The V call is TRBV5-5, the J call TRBJ1-1; no reliable D call. Trimming removed 10 bases from V and 1 base from J, with 14 bases in between. The CDR3 totals 13 residues. The germline V gene has CDR1 SGHKS and CDR2 YYEKEE (reference sequence). CDR3 in DNA: TGTGCCTCTCGACACAATGGGAACACTGAAGCTTTCTTT. Translating gives CASRHNGNTEAFF.

This clone was seen a single time. This chain joins TRBV4-1 and TRBJ1-6; D not certain. The germline CDR1 and CDR2 sequences are MGHRA and YSYEKL. The V end lost 0 bases, the J end lost 9 bases, and 12 bases lay between the germline ends. CDR3 length: 15 amino acids. The CDR3, as DNA: TGCGCCAGCAGCCAAGACGATCTCCGGGGTTCACCCCTCCACTTT. Protein product: CASSQDDLRGSPLHF.

V is TRBV7-2 and J is TRBJ2-7; 10 bases agree with TRBD2. V lost 5 bases to trimming and J lost 1 base; unmatched junction nucleotides: 8. Germline CDR1 is SGHTA and CDR2 is FQGNSA. The CDR3 is 16 amino acids. The CDR3 sequence is CASSPEQGLASYEQYF. The CDR3 nucleotides read TGTGCCAGCAGCCCGGAGCAGGGACTAGCGTCCTACGAGCAGTACTTC.

This clone was seen more than once but under ten times. The J gene is TRBJ2-7, the V gene TRBV19; TRBD2 matches 11 bases. With 3 bases clipped from V and 2 bases from J, the junction kept 9 bases outside the gene matches. The CDR3 length is 17 residues. Germline loops: CDR1 LNHDA, CDR2 SQIVND (reference sequence). The CDR3 DNA sequence: TGTGCCAGTAGTATGGATCCCCCGACTAGCGGGACCTACGAGCAGTACGTC. Amino acid sequence: CASSMDPPTSGTYEQYV.

Notes on this clone: At the DNA level, this CDR3 is encoded by other sequences in the same sample as well. The chain couples TRBV9 to TRBJ2-3; D not certain. The CDR3 extends over 14 amino acids. The germline V gene encodes CDR1 SGDLS and CDR2 YYNGEE. With 0 bases removed from V and 1 base from J, the gap between germline ends came to 6 bases. CDR3 region: CASSVGRRTDTQYF. CDR3 in DNA: TGTGCCAGCAGCGTAGGGCGGCGCACAGATACGCAGTATTTT. The full variable domain, with the rest looked up from reference TRBV9 and TRBJ2-3, is DSGVTQTPKHLITATGQRVTLRCSPRSGDLSVYWYQQSLDQGLQFLIQYYNGEERAKGNILERFSAQQFPDLHSELNLSSLELGDSALYFCASSVGRRTDTQYFGPGTRLTVL.